This paragraph covers one T cell receptor beta chain sequence. The sample belongs to a study of blood T cell repertoires in COVID-19. Overall study context: Donors in the United States, Italy and Spain gave samples during acute or convalescent COVID-19.

V dropped 4 bases and J dropped 7; count of bases not matched to a gene: 9. Germline V gene sequence: CDR1 SGHNT, CDR2 YENEEA. The CDR3 is made up of 14 amino acids. The method was immunoSEQ multiplex PCR; TCRdb's version includes in-frame clones alone and lacks a portion of them. Here the sample spans approximately 220,000 clones, about 82% being singletons. Sequencing was done on a sample of peripheral blood. The TCR was taken from a woman older than 75 with acute or convalescent COVID-19. The rearrangement uses TRBV11-3 and TRBJ1-1; 7 nucleotides match TRBD1. CDR3 DNA: TGTGCCAGCAGCTCCCGCAGGGACAGCTATGAAGCTTTCTTT. Protein product: CASSSRRDSYEAFF.